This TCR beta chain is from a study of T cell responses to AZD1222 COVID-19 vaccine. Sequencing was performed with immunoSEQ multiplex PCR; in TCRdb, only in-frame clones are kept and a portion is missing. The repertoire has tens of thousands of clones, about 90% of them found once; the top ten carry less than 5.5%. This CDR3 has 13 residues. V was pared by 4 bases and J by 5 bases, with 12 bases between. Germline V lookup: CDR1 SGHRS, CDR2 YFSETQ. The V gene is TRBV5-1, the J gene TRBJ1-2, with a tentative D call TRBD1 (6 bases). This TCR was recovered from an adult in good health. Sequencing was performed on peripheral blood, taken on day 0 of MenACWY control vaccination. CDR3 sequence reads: CASSPGQQYGYTF. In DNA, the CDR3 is TGCGCCAGCAGCCCAGGACAGCAGTATGGCTACACCTTC.